The clone carrying this T cell receptor (beta chain) has at least ten counts. Its target is not known. Arm-PCR with iRepertoire HTBI primers amplified the CDR3 regions for these TCR beta libraries. TCRdb processed the multiplex PCR reads anew with MiXCR; each CDR3 protein has one entry. The sample carries approximately 500,000 distinct CDR3 sequences, roughly 21% recorded once. This sample stems from a study of regulatory T cells in long-lasting Graves disease. General study findings and limits: The study found lower TCR diversity in persistent Graves' patients than in newly diagnosed ones.

Noted time point: persistent/refractory GD, antithyroid drugs over 5 years with positive TRAb. TCR sequences were obtained from RNA taken from PBMCs. The germline V and J ends were trimmed by 0 bases and 7 bases, with 10 bases remaining between them. The CDR3 consists of 14 residues. Germline V gene data show CDR1 as SGHRS and CDR2 as YFSETQ. The source is a female donor with Graves disease. V usage is TRBV5-1 and J usage is TRBJ2-2; no reliable D call. The source material was peripheral blood mononuclear cells (PBMCs), sampled when the disease was refractory, from a patient treated with antithyroid drugs. The CDR3 bases are TGCGCCAGCAGCTTGGTTGTGACGGGCGGGGAGCTGTTTTTT. Translated: CASSLVVTGGELFF.